This T cell receptor (beta chain) was recovered during a study of Graves' ophthalmopathy and Graves' hyperthyroidism. RNA transcripts were the template, and TCR beta CDR3 regions were amplified from them. HTBI primers were employed in first-round RT-PCR, then a second-round multiplex PCR followed. TCRdb ran MiXCR on the multiplex PCR reads and lists one entry per CDR3 protein. The sample has roughly 400,000 distinct CDR3 sequences, about 15% seen once; the top ten hold 2.4%. Many counts were recorded for this clonotype. The specimen sequenced was peripheral blood. The TCR comes from an adult woman with stable Graves' hyperthyroidism.

CDR3 region: CAISGGSGNYEQYF. The CDR3 nucleotides read TGTGCCATCAGTGGGGGTAGCGGCAACTACGAGCAGTACTTC. The chain uses TRBV10-3 and TRBJ2-7; TRBD2 is a possible D gene (6 bases). CDR1 is ENHRY, CDR2 SYGVKD, per germline. The CDR3 runs 14 residues. V gave up 4 bases and J gave up 3 bases, with 13 bases separating them.